Following are 9 T cell receptor beta chains from one sample sequenced in a study of T cell responses to AZD1222 COVID-19 vaccine. Some clones are missing from TCRdb's copy, which holds only in-frame ones; the method was immunoSEQ multiplex PCR. The table shows 150,000 to 200,000 clones, with about 87% occurring only once. Sample: peripheral blood, taken on day 0 of MenACWY control vaccination. All receptors derive from an adult in good health.

The chain recombines TRBV20-1 with TRBJ1-2; D gene unclear. V gave up 3 bases and J gave up 5 bases, with 1 base separating them. CDR1 and CDR2 from the germline V gene are DFQATT and SNEGSKA (reference sequence). The CDR3 length is 9 residues. CDR3 sequence: CSASYGYTF. The CDR3, as DNA: TGCAGTGCTAGTTATGGCTACACCTTC.

The chain links TRBV28 to TRBJ1-1, with unresolved D. Trimming stripped 6 bases from V and 1 base from J, with 6 bases between. Germline values: CDR1 MDHEN, CDR2 SYDVKM. The CDR3 is 12 residues long. The CDR3: CASRGGNTEAFF. Here the CDR3 DNA reads TGTGCCAGCAGGGGAGGGAACACTGAAGCTTTCTTT.

A single count supports this clone. This chain joins TRBV6-6 and TRBJ1-5; perhaps TRBD1 as D (5 bases). Germline assignment: CDR1 MNHNY and CDR2 SVGAGI (reference sequence). The CDR3 runs 14 residues. Trimming removed 5 bases at V and 4 bases at J, with 12 bases between. The chain's CDR3 is CASSDQGLNQPQHF. In DNA form, the CDR3 reads TGTGCCAGCAGTGACCAGGGATTAAATCAGCCCCAGCATTTT.

The chain joins TRBV4-3 to TRBJ2-3; 10 bases are shared with TRBD2. CDR3 length: 15 residues. Germline CDR1 is LGHNA and CDR2 is YSLEER. Germline trimming cut 3 bases from V and 3 bases from J; bases unmatched to any gene: 3. The CDR3 DNA follows: TGCGCCAGCAGCCAGGGAGCGGGGGGGACAGATACGCAGTATTTT. It yields the protein CASSQGAGGTDTQYF.

The J gene is TRBJ1-2, the V gene TRBV15; tentatively, D is TRBD1 (6 bases). The CDR3 has 13 residues. V was pared by 4 bases and J by 2 bases, with 8 bases between. The germline gives CDR1 LNHNV, CDR2 YYDKDF (reference sequence). The CDR3 spells CATSMGQNYGYTF. CDR3 DNA: TGTGCCACCAGCATGGGACAAAACTATGGCTACACCTTC.

This clone occurred a few times. This CDR3 is CASSLGVSGRVYEQYF. The CDR3 DNA sequence: TGTGCCAGCAGCTTGGGGGTTAGCGGGAGGGTTTACGAGCAGTACTTC. The chain is built from TRBV5-6 and TRBJ2-7; 11 nucleotides align to TRBD2. CDR3 size: 16 residues. V shed 0 bases, J shed 4 bases, and the junction held 6 bases outside the gene matches. Germline V gene sequence: CDR1 SGHDT, CDR2 YYEEEE. The variable domain in full, completed from reference TRBV5-6 and TRBJ2-7, reads DAGVTQSPTHLIKTRGQQVTLRCSPKSGHDTVSWYQQALGQGPQFIFQYYEEEERQRGNFPDRFSGHQFPNYSSELNVNALLLGDSALYLCASSLGVSGRVYEQYFGPGTRLTVT.

The chain has TRBV10-3 and TRBJ2-1; the match to TRBD2 covers 9 bases. The germline V gene encodes CDR1 ENHRY and CDR2 SYGVKD. The CDR3 sequence is 15 residues long. Unmatched junction bases numbered 11, after V lost 6 bases and J lost 8 bases. CDR3: CAIRGPERGEYEQFF. In nucleotides, the CDR3 is TGTGCCATCAGGGGCCCGGAGCGGGGGGAGTATGAGCAGTTCTTC.

The J gene is TRBJ1-1, the V gene TRBV6-2 or TRBV6-3; D is uncertain. This CDR3 has 16 residues. V gave up 0 bases and J gave up 1 base, with 12 bases separating them. CDR1 is MNHEY, CDR2 SVGEGT, per germline. The CDR3 protein is CASSYSFEVGNTEAFF. In DNA form, the CDR3 reads TGTGCCAGCAGTTACTCTTTTGAGGTCGGGAACACTGAAGCTTTCTTT.

This clone has only one observation. DNA of the CDR3: TGTGCCAGCAGTTGGGGGTCGAACACCGGGGAGCTGTTTTTT. It codes for CASSWGSNTGELFF. V usage is TRBV28 and J usage is TRBJ2-2, with D perhaps TRBD1 or TRBD2 (5 bases each). The CDR3 has 14 amino acids. The V gene lost 4 bases and the J gene lost 0 bases, with 6 bases spanning the gap. Germline V gives CDR1 MDHEN, CDR2 SYDVKM.